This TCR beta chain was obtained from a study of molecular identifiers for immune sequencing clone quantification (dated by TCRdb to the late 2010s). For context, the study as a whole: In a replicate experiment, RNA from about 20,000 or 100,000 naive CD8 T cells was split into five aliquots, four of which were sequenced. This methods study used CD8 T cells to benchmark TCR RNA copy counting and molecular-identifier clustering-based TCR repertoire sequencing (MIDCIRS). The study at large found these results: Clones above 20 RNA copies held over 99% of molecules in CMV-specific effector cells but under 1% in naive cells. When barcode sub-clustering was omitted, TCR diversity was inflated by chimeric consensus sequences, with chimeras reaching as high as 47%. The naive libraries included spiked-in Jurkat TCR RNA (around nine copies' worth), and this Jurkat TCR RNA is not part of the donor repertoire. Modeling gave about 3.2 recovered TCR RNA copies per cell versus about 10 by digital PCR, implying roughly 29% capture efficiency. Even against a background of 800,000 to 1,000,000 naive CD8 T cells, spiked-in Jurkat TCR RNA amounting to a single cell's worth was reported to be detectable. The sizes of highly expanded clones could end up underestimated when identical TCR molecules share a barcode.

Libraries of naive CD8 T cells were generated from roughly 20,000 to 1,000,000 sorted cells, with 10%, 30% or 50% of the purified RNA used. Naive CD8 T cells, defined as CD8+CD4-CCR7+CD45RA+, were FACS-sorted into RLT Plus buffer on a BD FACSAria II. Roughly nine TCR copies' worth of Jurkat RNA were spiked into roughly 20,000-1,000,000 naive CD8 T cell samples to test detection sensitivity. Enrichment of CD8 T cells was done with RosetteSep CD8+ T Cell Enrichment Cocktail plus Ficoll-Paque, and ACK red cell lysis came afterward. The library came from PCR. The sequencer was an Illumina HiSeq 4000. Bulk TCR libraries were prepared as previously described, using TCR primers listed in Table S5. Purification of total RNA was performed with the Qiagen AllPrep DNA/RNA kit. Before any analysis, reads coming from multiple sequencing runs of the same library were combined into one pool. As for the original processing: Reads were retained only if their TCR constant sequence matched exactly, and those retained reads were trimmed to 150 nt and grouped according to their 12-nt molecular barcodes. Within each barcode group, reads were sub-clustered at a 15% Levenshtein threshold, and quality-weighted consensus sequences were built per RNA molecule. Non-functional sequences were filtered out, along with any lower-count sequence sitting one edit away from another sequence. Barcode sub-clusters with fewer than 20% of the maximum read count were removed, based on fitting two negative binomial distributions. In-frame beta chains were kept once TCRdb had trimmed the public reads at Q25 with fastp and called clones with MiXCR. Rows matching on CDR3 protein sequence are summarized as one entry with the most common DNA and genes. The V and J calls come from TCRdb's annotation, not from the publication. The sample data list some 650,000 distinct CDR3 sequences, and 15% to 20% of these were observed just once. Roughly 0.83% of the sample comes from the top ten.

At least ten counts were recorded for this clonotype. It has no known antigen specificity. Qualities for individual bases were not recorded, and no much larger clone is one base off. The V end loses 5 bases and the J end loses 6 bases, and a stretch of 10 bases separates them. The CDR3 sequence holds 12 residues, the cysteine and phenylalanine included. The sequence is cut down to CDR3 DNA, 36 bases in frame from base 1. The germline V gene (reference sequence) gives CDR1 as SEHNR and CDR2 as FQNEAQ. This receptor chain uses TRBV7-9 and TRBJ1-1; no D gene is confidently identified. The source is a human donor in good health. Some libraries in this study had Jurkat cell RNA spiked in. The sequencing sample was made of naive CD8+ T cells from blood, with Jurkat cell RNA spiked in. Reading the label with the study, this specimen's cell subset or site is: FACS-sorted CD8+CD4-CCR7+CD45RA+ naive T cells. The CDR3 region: CASSNNSPEAFF. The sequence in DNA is TGTGCCAGCAGCAACAATAGTCCTGAAGCTTTCTTT.